The clone carrying this TCR beta chain was counted a single time. The antigen is not known. V dropped 5 bases and J dropped 4 bases, with 9 bases sitting between them. Germline V gene sequence: CDR1 SEHNR, CDR2 FQNEAQ (reference sequence). This CDR3 has 13 residues. In the PCR, 60 Vbeta and 13 Jbeta primers were used. Profiled with immunoSEQ multiplex PCR; TCRdb holds only in-frame clones, not every one. This sample carries about 170,000 clones, roughly four fifths of them seen once, and the ten largest clones take less than 1%. The data belong to a study of cytomegalovirus exposure and HLA in healthy donors. General study points: In the analysis, some V segments, TRBV6-2 and TRBV6-3 included, were excluded as indistinguishable. A classifier reportedly called cytomegalovirus status with high sensitivity and specificity. Overall, about 160 TCR beta chains were annotated as cytomegalovirus-associated.

Sequencing was done on a sample of PBMCs. This clonotype was sampled from a female donor in good health and CMV-seronegative. The rearrangement joins TRBV7-9 to TRBJ1-3; D is unresolved. The CDR3 loop is CASSPHTGNTIYF. The CDR3 nucleotides read TGTGCCAGCAGCCCTCACACGGGAAACACCATATATTTT.